The clone carrying this T cell receptor (beta chain) occurred a few times. The antigen is not known. Since all of the isolated RNA was reverse transcribed, expressed TCRB transcripts were what got sequenced. Profiling relied on immunoSEQ multiplex PCR, and the TCRdb table lists in-frame clones only, not all of them. The data hold roughly 40,000 clones, with 45% to 50% observed a single time. CD4+ naive, central memory, regulatory and stem cell-like memory subsets were isolated by sorting on CD45RO/CCR7/CD25/CD127/CD95/CD27. The sample originates from a study of beta chain features in type 1 diabetes. Study findings and constraints: Patients and controls would share equally any PCR tilt toward shorter templates. The study found fewer insertions and more deletions at VDJ junctions in type 1 diabetes patients. Healthy donors had naive, central memory and Treg TCRB repertoires that appeared less similar than those seen among patients.

V was trimmed by 3 bases and J by 5 bases, leaving 5 bases between them. Germline CDR1 and CDR2: MNHNS and SASEGT. The CDR3 is 13 amino acids. The sequenced sample was central memory CD4+ T cells from blood. This sequence joins TRBV6-1 and TRBJ1-6; D remains unclear. This TCR was sampled from a young woman in good health. CDR3 DNA: TGTGCCAGCAGTGACCAGAATAATTCACCCCTCCACTTT. It specifies CASSDQNNSPLHF.